These T cell receptor beta chains were read from a single sample in a study of T cells in Graves' hyperthyroidism and ophthalmopathy. TCRdb recomputed calls from the multiplex PCR reads with MiXCR, one row per CDR3 protein. The sample comprises hundreds of thousands of distinct CDR3 sequences, approximately 40% of which are singletons, and about 8.9% rests with the top ten. The material sequenced was blood. Source of these receptors: a man aged 18 to 29 with Graves' hyperthyroidism. The CDR3 runs from the conserved cysteine through the conserved F or W. D genes are given only for firm matches.

D | J | V | CDR3
. | TRBJ1-1 | TRBV2 | CASSEADQNTEAFF
. | TRBJ1-1 | TRBV6-5 | CASSVRDGTEAFF
. | TRBJ1-1 | TRBV12-3/TRBV12-4 | CAGRNVGGTEAFF
. | TRBJ2-7 | TRBV6-5 | CASSEFPHEQYF
. | TRBJ2-7 | TRBV10-3 | CAIAPADTYEQYF
TRBD1 | TRBJ1-4 | TRBV5-1 | CASSLQGAEEKLFF
. | TRBJ2-7 | TRBV19 | CASSIVSGLHSYEQYF
TRBD1 | TRBJ1-1 | TRBV12-3/TRBV12-4 | CASSPGTADTEAFF
. | TRBJ1-3 | TRBV6-5 | CASGTGFGNTIYF
. | TRBJ1-4 | TRBV7-9 | CASSLVGSAELFF
. | TRBJ2-7 | TRBV7-9 | CASSLEGGGSYEQYF
TRBD2 | TRBJ2-5 | TRBV4-1 | CASSQEGAGGRETQYF
TRBD1 | TRBJ1-6 | TRBV2 | CASTEGTAYNSPLHF
. | TRBJ1-1 | TRBV5-4 | CASSGPLRTEAFF
. | TRBJ2-7 | TRBV10-2 | CASGGPSYEQYF
. | TRBJ2-5 | TRBV24-1 | CATSGPRRRPQETQYF
TRBD2 | TRBJ2-7 | TRBV4-3 | CASSPSSGSGEQYF
TRBD2 | TRBJ2-7 | TRBV20-1 | CSAATLSSGAYEQYF
TRBD1 | TRBJ1-5 | TRBV29-1 | CSVATGLGQPQHF
TRBD1 | TRBJ1-1 | TRBV7-8 | CASSSGQGARRAFF
. | TRBJ1-6 | TRBV2 | CASSEVWGYNSPLHF
TRBD1 | TRBJ1-3 | TRBV9 | CASTRDSGGTIYF
. | TRBJ2-7 | TRBV7-3 | CASSLTGYPTYEQYF
TRBD1 | TRBJ2-7 | TRBV5-6 | CASSGDRGIHEQYF
TRBD1 | TRBJ2-7 | TRBV6-5 | CASSSDRAHEQYF
. | TRBJ1-1 | TRBV30 | CAWSVPYRNTEAFF
. | TRBJ1-2 | TRBV7-9 | CASRQNRDAGYTF
TRBD1 | TRBJ2-2 | TRBV29-1 | CSVEWDREGELFF
. | TRBJ2-2 | TRBV29-1 | CSVASADTGELFF
. | TRBJ1-6 | TRBV10-2 | CASSESRINSPLHF
TRBD2 | TRBJ2-2 | TRBV7-6 | CASSPQAGLTGELFF
. | TRBJ1-2 | TRBV7-8 | CASSQGTIYGYTF
TRBD1 | TRBJ1-6 | TRBV20-1 | CSAPGDRARSPLHF
TRBD2 | TRBJ2-5 | TRBV5-5 | CASSSRTSLNTIGETQYF
. | TRBJ1-2 | TRBV10-3 | CAITNRDDYGYTF
TRBD2 | TRBJ2-1 | TRBV6-4 | CASSDRAGRYNEQFF
. | TRBJ2-6 | TRBV20-1 | CSARDLRSSGANVLTF
TRBD1 | TRBJ2-2 | TRBV19 | CASRARQGAGELFF
TRBD1 | TRBJ2-3 | TRBV29-1 | CSVAPGQGPDTQYF
. | TRBJ2-5 | TRBV6-5 | CASSPRTALRETQYF
TRBD1 | TRBJ2-7 | TRBV29-1 | CSVEGDRAHEQYF
. | TRBJ1-1 | TRBV20-1 | CSALPGPPRVLNTEAFF
TRBD1 | TRBJ1-1 | TRBV12-3/TRBV12-4 | CASSSSGGALAFF
. | TRBJ1-5 | TRBV10-3 | CAISESGYQPQHF
TRBD1 | TRBJ2-7 | TRBV19 | CASSIGQGYEQYF
TRBD2 | TRBJ2-2 | TRBV7-8 | CASSSPASGSRTGELFF
TRBD1 | TRBJ1-4 | TRBV12-3/TRBV12-4 | CASREGQGLNEKLFF
. | TRBJ2-7 | TRBV11-2 | CASSIAPSSSYEQYF
. | TRBJ2-7 | TRBV19 | CASSMASAGEQYF
TRBD1 | TRBJ1-1 | TRBV7-6 | CASSLARGPYTEAFF
. | TRBJ1-5 | TRBV11-2 | CASSQEGRNQPQHF
. | TRBJ2-7 | TRBV5-6 | CASSLVAATYEQHF
. | TRBJ1-1 | TRBV12-3/TRBV12-4 | CASSLMGGSEAFF
TRBD1 | TRBJ2-5 | TRBV6-5 | CASSYTWTGRQTQYF
TRBD2 | TRBJ2-5 | TRBV7-2 | CASSLAVGGAGETQYF
. | TRBJ2-7 | TRBV7-6 | CASSQRWGREQYF
. | TRBJ1-5 | TRBV19 | CASTGGSAGDQPQHF
TRBD1 | TRBJ2-7 | TRBV5-1 | CASSDGSRDRVEQYF
. | TRBJ1-1 | TRBV10-3 | CATGQTVTEAFF
TRBD1 | TRBJ1-3 | TRBV5-5 | CASSYRGQGSGNTIYF